Presented here are 23 T cell receptor beta chains from one specimen sequenced in a study of T cells in localized non-small cell lung cancer (dated by TCRdb to 2018 to 2021). The library was prepared using the immunoSEQ multiplex PCR assay. TCRdb retrieved this table from immuneACCESS and kept in-frame rearrangements only. Not all clones are present; in checked studies, unresolved V genes account for under half, and no reason is known for the remainder. The sample profile shows fewer than 15,000 clones; 28% of them were found once. 5.5% to 8% of the sample is held by the ten biggest clonotypes. The sample consisted of lung tumor tissue, taken before any cancer treatment. The receptor source for this set is a female donor aged 60 or older with stage I lung adenocarcinoma.

This clone is judged medium-sized (0.01 to 0.1%). The V gene is TRBV6-8, the J gene TRBJ1-1, with 9 bases identical to TRBD1. Germline V gene sequence: CDR1 MNHGY, CDR2 SAAAGT. The V segment lost 3 bases and the J segment 1 base; nucleotides outside the gene matches: 3. The CDR3 loop spans 15 amino acids. The CDR3 is CASSYTDRGNTEAFF. CDR3 coding DNA: TGTGCCAGCAGTTATACGGACAGGGGGAACACTGAAGCTTTCTTT.

This chain links TRBV19 with TRBJ1-6, with D perhaps matching TRBD1 (5 bases). The CDR3 has 14 amino acids. The V and J ends lost 6 bases and 8 bases respectively, with 14 bases between them. The germline CDR1 and CDR2 sequences are LNHDA and SQIVND (reference sequence). In nucleotides, the CDR3 is TGTGCCAGTAGCCCCAGGGCTGCTTATTCACCCCTCCACTTT. This encodes CASSPRAAYSPLHF.

The table lists this clone with a few counts. V usage is TRBV30 and J usage is TRBJ2-5; D gene unclear. The CDR3 extends over 14 amino acids. In germline, CDR1 is GTSNPN, CDR2 SVGIG (reference sequence). V was clipped by 2 bases and J by 8 bases, with 18 bases between them. For the CDR3, the DNA is TGTGCCTGGAGTCCCCCCCGGCTGTTAGGAACCCAGTACTTC. Its translation: CAWSPPRLLGTQYF.

Of note for this clone: One end of the junction is discordant with germline, which a read error may explain. This chain connects TRBV4-1 to TRBJ1-1; D gene uncertain. Germline CDR1 MGHRA, CDR2 YSYEKL. The CDR3 extends over 15 amino acids. The CDR3 loop reads CTSSPPRGWSTEAFF. The CDR3 DNA sequence: TGCACCAGCAGCCCTCCCCGGGGATGGAGCACTGAAGCTTTCTTT.

This clone was counted a single time. The J gene is TRBJ2-5, the V gene TRBV19; 12 positions agree with TRBD2. Germline V CDR1 and CDR2: LNHDA, SQIVND (reference sequence). With V trimmed by 5 bases and J by 1 base, 8 bases remained unmatched. CDR3 size: 17 residues. The DNA of the CDR3 is TGTGCCAGTAGTCCCGGACTAGCGGGGTCTCTCCAAGAGACCCAGTACTTC. Its translation: CASSPGLAGSLQETQYF.

The chain joins TRBV18 to TRBJ2-3; tentative D call: TRBD2 (6 bases). V was cut by 8 bases and J by 9 bases, with 15 bases left in between. The CDR3 loop spans 12 amino acids. CDR1 is KGHSH and CDR2 is LQKENI in the germline V gene. The CDR3 coding sequence is TGTGCCAGCGGCGGGGCTCCGGTCACGCAGTATTTT. This sequence encodes CASGGAPVTQYF.

The chain joins TRBV19 to TRBJ1-4, with 9 bases matching TRBD1. The junction had 4 bases not matched to a gene; V was cut back by 8 bases and J by 0 bases. Germline values: CDR1 LNHDA, CDR2 SQIVND (reference sequence). The CDR3 sequence is 15 residues long. The CDR3 DNA follows: TGTGCCAGTCGGGGACAGGGCGCAACTAATGAAAAACTGTTTTTT. Amino acids: CASRGQGATNEKLFF.

The gene calls are TRBV30 and TRBJ1-1; D unresolved. The CDR3 covers 14 residues. CDR1 and CDR2 (germline): GTSNPN, SVGIG (reference sequence). V lost 4 bases and J 5 bases, leaving 17 bases between the germline ends. This CDR3 is CAWTPSSQGTEAFF. CDR3 bases: TGTGCCTGGACCCCCTCCTCTCAAGGGACTGAAGCTTTCTTT.

By frequency in the sample, this clone is medium-sized (0.01 to 0.1%). The rearrangement uses TRBV29-1 and TRBJ2-1; maybe TRBD1 (6 bases). CDR1 and CDR2 (germline): SQVTM, ANQGSEA. CDR3 size: 13 residues. Trimming shortened V by 4 bases and J by 3 bases, and 10 bases separated the two germline ends. CDR3 region: CSVGQDIYNEQFF. The CDR3 DNA follows: TGCAGCGTTGGACAGGATATCTACAATGAGCAGTTCTTC.

This clone is deemed medium-sized. This chain connects TRBV11-3 to TRBJ2-1, with unresolved D. Between the trimmed V and J ends, which lost 4 bases and 7 bases, there was a span of 14 bases. In germline, CDR1 is SGHNT, CDR2 YENEEA. The CDR3 runs 14 residues. The CDR3 sequence: CASSSRSSGNEQFF. The CDR3 nucleotides are TGTGCCAGCAGCTCGCGTAGTTCCGGGAATGAGCAGTTCTTC.

The chain carries TRBV29-1 and TRBJ2-1; D is possibly TRBD1 (5 bases). CDR1 is SQVTM, CDR2 ANQGSEA, per germline. V was cut by 0 bases and J by 1 base, with 13 bases left in between. The CDR3 has 16 amino acids. CDR3 amino acids: CSVEDRSGLSYNEQFF. The CDR3, as DNA: TGCAGCGTTGAAGATAGGTCAGGGCTATCCTACAATGAGCAGTTCTTC.

This chain uses TRBV11-3 with TRBJ1-4; no clear D. Deletions cut 5 bases from V and 7 bases from J, with 14 bases between. The CDR3 totals 14 residues. The V gene's germline CDR1 is SGHNT and CDR2 YENEEA. CDR3 sequence: CASSRGGMGEKLFF. The CDR3 DNA is TGTGCCAGCAGCCGAGGAGGGATGGGTGAAAAACTGTTTTTT.

The J gene is TRBJ2-6, the V gene TRBV11-3; D remains unclear. CDR1 and CDR2 (germline): SGHNT, YENEEA. The length of the CDR3 is 16 residues. Trimming shortened V by 4 bases and J by 0 bases, and 10 bases separated the two germline ends. CDR3 amino acids: CASSYIFDSGANVLTF. The CDR3 region has the DNA TGTGCCAGCAGCTATATTTTTGACTCTGGGGCCAACGTCCTGACTTTC.

The rearrangement joins TRBV7-2 to TRBJ2-1, with TRBD2 as a possible D gene (5 bases). The germline CDR1 and CDR2 sequences are SGHTA and FQGNSA. The V end lost 1 base, the J end lost 8 bases, and 9 bases lay between the germline ends. This CDR3 is built from 13 residues. CDR3 DNA: TGTGCCAGCAGCTTAGGGTGGCGGGATGAGCAGTTCTTC. This gives the protein CASSLGWRDEQFF.

This clone was seen a handful of times. CDR3 region: CASSGNYYNEQFF. As DNA, the CDR3 is TGTGCCAGCAGTGGGAACTATTACAATGAGCAGTTCTTC. V and J are TRBV6-8 and TRBJ2-1; no firm D call. Deletions cut 5 bases from V and 4 bases from J, with 9 bases between. The CDR3 has 13 amino acids. Germline V gives CDR1 MNHGY, CDR2 SAAAGT.

In this sample, this clone turned up a few times. J is TRBJ1-6 and V is TRBV6-8, with D tentatively TRBD1 (5 bases). V gave up 5 bases and J gave up 9 bases, with 20 bases separating them. Germline V gene data show CDR1 as MNHGY and CDR2 as SAAAGT. The CDR3 contains 16 residues. This CDR3 is CASSRVVGTEVSPLHF. In DNA, the CDR3 is TGTGCCAGCAGTAGAGTGGTTGGGACCGAGGTTTCACCCCTCCACTTT.

This chain uses TRBV6-8 with TRBJ2-1; 7 bases are shared with TRBD2. The CDR3 loop spans 16 amino acids. The germline gives CDR1 MNHGY, CDR2 SAAAGT. V dropped 4 bases and J dropped 8; count of bases not matched to a gene: 14. CDR3 amino acids: CASSLGGLGARDEQFF. The CDR3 coding sequence is TGTGCCAGCAGTTTAGGAGGACTAGGAGCAAGGGATGAGCAGTTCTTC.

The chain has TRBV9 and TRBJ1-2, with a weak D call TRBD1 (5 bases). The V gene lost 7 bases and the J gene lost 4 bases, with 20 bases spanning the gap. In germline, CDR1 is SGDLS, CDR2 YYNGEE. The CDR3 is 15 amino acids. CDR3 sequence: CASAPRGGVGYGYTF. CDR3 in DNA: TGTGCCAGCGCCCCCCGGGGGGGAGTAGGCTATGGCTACACCTTC.

V gene TRBV30 combines with J gene TRBJ1-3; D ambiguous. V lost 4 bases to trimming and J lost 4 bases, with 8 bases between them. The CDR3 runs to 12 residues. Germline V gene data show CDR1 as GTSNPN and CDR2 as SVGIG (reference sequence). The DNA for the CDR3 is TGTGCCTGGAAGAAAGCCGGAAACACCATATATTTT. The encoded protein is CAWKKAGNTIYF.

This clone was seen ten or more times. The chain employs TRBV11-3 and TRBJ2-1; 8 nucleotides line up with TRBD1. The J segment lost 8 bases and the V segment lost 5 bases, leaving 17 bases of the junction unmatched. Looked up from germline, CDR1 is SGHNT and CDR2 is YENEEA. CDR3 size: 17 residues. CDR3 residues: CASSPRQGKVGLHEQFF. CDR3 nucleotides: TGTGCCAGCAGCCCTCGACAGGGGAAAGTCGGCCTTCATGAGCAGTTCTTC.

This clone is categorized as medium-sized (0.01 to 0.1%). The V gene is TRBV6-8, the J gene TRBJ1-6; D is unresolved. The V gene's germline CDR1 is MNHGY and CDR2 SAAAGT. V dropped 5 bases and J dropped 7 bases, with 9 bases sitting between them. The CDR3 consists of 13 residues. As DNA, the CDR3 is TGTGCCAGCAGTAGCGTCCTCAATTCACCCCTCCACTTT. Translated: CASSSVLNSPLHF.

The V and J genes are TRBV19 and TRBJ2-2; 8 bases fit TRBD2. Germline V lookup: CDR1 LNHDA, CDR2 SQIVND (reference sequence). This CDR3 is built from 18 residues. V lost 0 bases to trimming and J lost 5 bases; unmatched junction nucleotides: 11. The CDR3 protein is CASSIDLSGTSNTGELFF. DNA for the CDR3: TGTGCCAGTAGTATAGACCTCTCGGGGACTAGTAATACCGGGGAGCTGTTTTTT.

The gene calls are TRBV9 and TRBJ2-7, with D tentatively TRBD2 (5 bases). Trimming took 0 bases from V and 7 from J, leaving 11 bases between them. CDR1 is SGDLS, CDR2 YYNGEE, per germline. This CDR3 is 13 amino acids long. The CDR3 nucleotides are TGTGCCAGCAGCGTAGGGTCGGGGAAGGAGCAGTACTTC. Its protein product is CASSVGSGKEQYF.